A selection of T cell receptor beta chains follows, all from one sample in a study of shared clonotypes between healthy human individuals. TCRdb's table, derived via immunoSEQ multiplex PCR, lists solely in-frame clones and lacks some. This table has 2 million to 3 million clones, approximately 94% appearing once. Sequencing was done on a sample of naive CD4+ T cells sorted from blood. These receptors were collected from a man between 18 and 35 years old in good health. The CDR3 runs from the conserved cysteine through the conserved F or W. Each record gives: clone size, V gene, CDR3 protein. Some rows have no size entry. The others give once, few or many, or a class for an expanded clone.

-,TRBV18,CASSGNGSYEQYF
-,TRBV2,CASQGQQNTEAFF
once,TRBV18,CASSPPKSGSPNEQFF
-,TRBV2,CASSEQGDTQYF
-,TRBV4-1,CASSQEDLGNIQYF
-,TRBV30,CAWSVFGSGANVLTF
-,TRBV2,CASRVGTEKLFF
-,TRBV5-4,CASSLAEDTNEKLFF
-,TRBV5-1,CASSLAQGPRAGELFF
-,TRBV5-6,CASSLVVPYEQYF
-,TRBV6-1,CASRQAGDETQYF
-,TRBV27,CASSLWGGQETQYF
once,TRBV6-5,CASSIGGSTDTQYF